This T cell receptor (beta chain) originates from a study of blood T cells in healthy people across ages. Overall study context: Template switching picked up about one barcoded beta molecule for each two T cells.

Primers used in a second PCR of roughly 6 to 11 cycles were a sample-barcoded 5' primer and a J-beta primer mix. In TCRdb, the 5' RACE reads were re-called with MiXCR into one record per CDR3 protein. The sample includes 2 million or so distinct CDR3 sequences, just under 50% of them seen just once. Germline V gives CDR1 MNHEY, CDR2 SVGAGI. CDR3 size: 15 residues. The V gene lost 0 bases and the J gene lost 5 bases, with 13 bases spanning the gap. Study-wide results and caveats: A conclusive naive versus antigen-experienced comparison was prevented by the unsorted PBMCs. Estimates of diversity drawn from one million T cells were considered underestimates.

Concerning this clonotype: The antigen is not known.

Sequencing was performed on blood. This TCR came from a woman in her thirties or forties in good health. This chain joins TRBV6-5 and TRBJ2-5; D is ambiguous. Here the CDR3 DNA reads TGTGCCAGCAGTTACTCCTCCAGTAGTTTTGAGACCCAGTACTTC. Protein: CASSYSSSSFETQYF.